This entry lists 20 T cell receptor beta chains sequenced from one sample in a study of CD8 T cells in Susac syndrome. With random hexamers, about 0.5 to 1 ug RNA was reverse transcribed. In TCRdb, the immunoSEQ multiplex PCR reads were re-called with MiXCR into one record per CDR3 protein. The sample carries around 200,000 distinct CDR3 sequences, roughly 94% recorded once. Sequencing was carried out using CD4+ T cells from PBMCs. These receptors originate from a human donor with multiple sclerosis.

This chain's CDR3 is CASSQDGRSPPNYGYTF. In DNA, the CDR3 is TGTGCCAGCAGCCAAGACGGGAGGTCCCCCCCTAACTATGGCTACACCTTC. This sequence joins TRBV3-1 and TRBJ1-2; D remains ambiguous. The CDR3 spans 17 residues. The V end lost 0 bases, the J end lost 0 bases, and 14 bases lay between the germline ends. From germline, CDR1 is LGHDT and CDR2 YNNKEL (reference sequence).

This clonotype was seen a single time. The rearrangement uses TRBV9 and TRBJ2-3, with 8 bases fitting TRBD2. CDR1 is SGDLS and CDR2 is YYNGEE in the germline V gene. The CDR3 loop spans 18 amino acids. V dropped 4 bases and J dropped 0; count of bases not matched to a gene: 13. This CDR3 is CASSPEERGLGSTDTQYF. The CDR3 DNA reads TGTGCCAGCAGCCCAGAGGAGCGGGGGTTGGGAAGCACAGATACGCAGTATTTT.

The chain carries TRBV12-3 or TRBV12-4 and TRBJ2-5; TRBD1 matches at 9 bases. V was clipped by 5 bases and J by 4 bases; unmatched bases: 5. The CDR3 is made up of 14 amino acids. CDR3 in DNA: TGTGCCAGCAGTGGGACAGGGTCCGGAGAGACCCAGTACTTC. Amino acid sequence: CASSGTGSGETQYF.

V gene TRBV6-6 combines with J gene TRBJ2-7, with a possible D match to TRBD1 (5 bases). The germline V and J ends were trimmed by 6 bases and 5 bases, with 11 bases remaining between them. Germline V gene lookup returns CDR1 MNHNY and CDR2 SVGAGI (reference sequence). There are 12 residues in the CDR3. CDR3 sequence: CASRHQGDEQYV. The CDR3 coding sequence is TGTGCCAGCAGGCACCAGGGTGACGAGCAGTACGTC.

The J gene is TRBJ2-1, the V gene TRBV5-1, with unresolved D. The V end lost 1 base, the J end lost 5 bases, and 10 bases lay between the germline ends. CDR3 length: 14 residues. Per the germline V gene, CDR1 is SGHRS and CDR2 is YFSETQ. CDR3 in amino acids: CASSLSPANNEQFF. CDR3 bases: TGCGCCAGCAGCTTGTCGCCAGCCAACAATGAGCAGTTCTTC. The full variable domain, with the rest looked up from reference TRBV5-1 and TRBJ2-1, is KAGVTQTPRYLIKTRGQQVTLSCSPISGHRSVSWYQQTPGQGLQFLFEYFSETQRNKGNFPGRFSGRQFSNSRSEMNVSTLELGDSALYLCASSLSPANNEQFFGPGTRLTVL.

The CDR3 coding sequence is TGCAGCGTTGCGTCTACAGGCTACAATGAGCAGTTCTTC. Translating it yields CSVASTGYNEQFF. The J gene is TRBJ2-1, the V gene TRBV29-1; D might be TRBD1 (5 bases). The V end was cut by 4 bases, the J end by 3 bases, with 10 bases between. The CDR3 is made up of 13 amino acids. The germline V gene encodes CDR1 SQVTM and CDR2 ANQGSEA.

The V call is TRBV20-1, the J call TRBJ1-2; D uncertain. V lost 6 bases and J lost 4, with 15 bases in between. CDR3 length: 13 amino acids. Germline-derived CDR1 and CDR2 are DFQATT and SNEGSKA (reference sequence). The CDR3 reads CSAPRTAFYGYTF. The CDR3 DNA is TGCAGTGCCCCTAGGACGGCCTTCTATGGCTACACCTTC.

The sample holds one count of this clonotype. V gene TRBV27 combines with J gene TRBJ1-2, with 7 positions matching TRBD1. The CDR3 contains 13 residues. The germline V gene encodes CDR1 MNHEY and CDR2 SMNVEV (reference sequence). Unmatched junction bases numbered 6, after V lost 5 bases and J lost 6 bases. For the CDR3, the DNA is TGTGCCAGCAGTCCCTCAGACAGGGATGGCTACACCTTC. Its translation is CASSPSDRDGYTF.

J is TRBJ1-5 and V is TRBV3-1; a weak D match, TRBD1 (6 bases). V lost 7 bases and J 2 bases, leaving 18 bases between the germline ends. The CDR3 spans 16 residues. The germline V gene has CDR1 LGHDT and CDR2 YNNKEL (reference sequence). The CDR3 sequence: CASNRQGPPRNQPQHF. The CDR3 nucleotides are TGTGCCAGCAACCGGCAGGGGCCGCCACGCAATCAGCCCCAGCATTTT.

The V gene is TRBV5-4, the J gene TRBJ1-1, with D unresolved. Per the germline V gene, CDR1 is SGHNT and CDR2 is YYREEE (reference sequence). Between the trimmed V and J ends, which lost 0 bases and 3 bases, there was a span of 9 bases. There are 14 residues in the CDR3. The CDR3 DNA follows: TGTGCCAGCAGCTTGGGAATAGTGGACACTGAAGCTTTCTTT. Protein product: CASSLGIVDTEAFF. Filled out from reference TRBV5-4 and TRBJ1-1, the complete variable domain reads ETGVTQSPTHLIKTRGQQVTLRCSSQSGHNTVSWYQQALGQGPQFIFQYYREEENGRGNFPPRFSGLQFPNYSSELNVNALELDDSALYLCASSLGIVDTEAFFGQGTRLTVV.

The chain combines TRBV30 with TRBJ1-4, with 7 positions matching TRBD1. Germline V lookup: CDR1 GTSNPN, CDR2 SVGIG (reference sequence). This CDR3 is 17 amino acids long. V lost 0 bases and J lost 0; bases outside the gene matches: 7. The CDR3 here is CAWSVQGLVATNEKLFF. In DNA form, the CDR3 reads TGTGCCTGGAGTGTACAGGGGTTGGTGGCAACTAATGAAAAACTGTTTTTT.

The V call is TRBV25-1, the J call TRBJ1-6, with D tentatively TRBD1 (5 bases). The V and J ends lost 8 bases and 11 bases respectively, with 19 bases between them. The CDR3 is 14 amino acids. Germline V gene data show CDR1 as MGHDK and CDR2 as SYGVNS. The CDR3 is CASGTPGASTPLHF. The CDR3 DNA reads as TGTGCCAGCGGAACCCCCGGGGCATCTACACCCCTCCACTTT.

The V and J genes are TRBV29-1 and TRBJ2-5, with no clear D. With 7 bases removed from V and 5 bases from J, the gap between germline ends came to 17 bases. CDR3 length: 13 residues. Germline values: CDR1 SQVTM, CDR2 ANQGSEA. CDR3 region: CSAPNQLGETQYF. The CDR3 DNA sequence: TGCAGCGCCCCCAATCAACTCGGGGAGACCCAGTACTTC.

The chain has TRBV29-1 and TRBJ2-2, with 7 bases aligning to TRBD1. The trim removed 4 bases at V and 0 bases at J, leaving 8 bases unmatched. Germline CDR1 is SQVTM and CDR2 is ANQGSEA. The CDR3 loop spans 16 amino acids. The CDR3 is CSVGGRGSTNTGELFF. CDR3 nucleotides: TGCAGCGTTGGGGGCAGGGGGTCAACGAACACCGGGGAGCTGTTTTTT.

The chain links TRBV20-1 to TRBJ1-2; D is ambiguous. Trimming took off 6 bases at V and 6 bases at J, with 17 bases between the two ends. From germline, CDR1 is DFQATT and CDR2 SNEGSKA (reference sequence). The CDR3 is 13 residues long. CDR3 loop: CSAHRGIGDGYTF. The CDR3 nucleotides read TGCAGTGCCCATCGGGGAATTGGGGATGGCTACACCTTC.

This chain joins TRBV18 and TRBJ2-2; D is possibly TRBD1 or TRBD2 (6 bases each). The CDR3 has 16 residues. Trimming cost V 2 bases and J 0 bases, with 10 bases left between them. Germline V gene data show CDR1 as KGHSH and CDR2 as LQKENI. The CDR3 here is CASSPTRGPNTGELFF. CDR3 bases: TGTGCCAGCTCACCAACCCGGGGGCCGAACACCGGGGAGCTGTTTTTT.

The CDR3 sequence is CASSRQGAESPLHF. CDR3 sequence (DNA): TGTGCCAGCAGCCGACAGGGAGCGGAGTCACCCCTCCACTTT. The V call is TRBV12-3 or TRBV12-4, the J call TRBJ1-6, with 7 bases aligning to TRBD1. Germline trimming cut 6 bases from V and 10 bases from J; bases unmatched to any gene: 9. CDR3 size: 14 residues.

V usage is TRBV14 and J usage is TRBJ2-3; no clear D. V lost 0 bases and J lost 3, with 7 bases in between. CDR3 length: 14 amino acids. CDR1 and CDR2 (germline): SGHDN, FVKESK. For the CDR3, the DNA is TGTGCCAGCAGCCAAGAAAGGCGAACAGATACGCAGTATTTT. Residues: CASSQERRTDTQYF.

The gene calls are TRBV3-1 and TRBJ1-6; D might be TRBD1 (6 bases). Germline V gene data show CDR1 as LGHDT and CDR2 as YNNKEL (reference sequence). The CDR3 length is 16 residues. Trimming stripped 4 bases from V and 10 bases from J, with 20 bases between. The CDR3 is CASSPPKTGILSPLHF. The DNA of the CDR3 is TGTGCCAGCAGCCCCCCAAAGACAGGCATATTATCACCCCTCCACTTT.

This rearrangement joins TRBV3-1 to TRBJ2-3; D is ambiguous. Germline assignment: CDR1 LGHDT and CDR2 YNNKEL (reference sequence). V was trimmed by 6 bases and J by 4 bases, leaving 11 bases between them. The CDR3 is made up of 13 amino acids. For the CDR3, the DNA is TGTGCCAGCAGTCAATCCCGAGCAGATACGCAGTATTTT. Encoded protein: CASSQSRADTQYF.